This TCR beta chain originates from a study of radiation and T cells in renal cell carcinoma. The V and J ends lost 4 bases and 2 bases respectively, with 15 bases between them. CDR1 and CDR2 (germline): SGHRS, YFSETQ. This CDR3 spans 15 amino acids. The method was immunoSEQ multiplex PCR; TCRdb's version includes in-frame clones alone and lacks a portion of them. Counted here are about 170,000 clones, approximately 90% occurring once; the ten biggest clones make up 11%. The time point denotes: blood 4 weeks post-SBRT, at nephrectomy. Treatment of the sample: 15 Gy SBRT to primary tumor, nephrectomy 4 weeks later. Nephrectomy followed 15 Gy stereotactic body radiation by 4 weeks.

This chain joins TRBV5-1 and TRBJ2-5; D uncertain. The sequenced sample was blood, obtained from a patient whose treatment included radiotherapy and nephrectomy. The receptor was derived from a woman aged 45-59 years with renal cell carcinoma. The CDR3 spells CASSAGLQDQETQYF. The CDR3, as DNA: TGCGCCAGCAGCGCAGGTCTTCAGGATCAAGAGACCCAGTACTTC. Supplemented by reference TRBV5-1 and TRBJ2-5, the full variable domain reads KAGVTQTPRYLIKTRGQQVTLSCSPISGHRSVSWYQQTPGQGLQFLFEYFSETQRNKGNFPGRFSGRQFSNSRSEMNVSTLELGDSALYLCASSAGLQDQETQYFGPGTRLLVL.